This passage covers 31 T cell receptor beta chains from one sample sequenced in a study of radiation and T cells in renal cell carcinoma. The sample's time point: baseline pretreatment blood. As to treatment: 15 Gy SBRT to primary tumor, nephrectomy 4 weeks later. Measured with immunoSEQ multiplex PCR; TCRdb has only the in-frame clones, and not every one. The sample shows about 130,000 clones, approximately 90% of them seen only once. This specimen consisted of blood, obtained from a patient whose treatment included radiotherapy and nephrectomy. These receptors all stem from a woman between 45 and 60 years old with renal cell carcinoma.

The chain couples TRBV9 to TRBJ1-5, with D maybe TRBD1 (5 bases). Trimming left V 1 base short and J 5 bases short, with 10 bases between. Per germline, CDR1 SGDLS and CDR2 YYNGEE. The CDR3 extends over 14 amino acids. The CDR3 sequence is CASSVRGSDQPQHF. CDR3 sequence (DNA): TGTGCCAGCAGCGTAAGGGGCTCGGATCAGCCCCAGCATTTT.

V gene TRBV25-1 combines with J gene TRBJ1-6; 8 bases map to TRBD1. The CDR3 runs 13 residues. The V and J ends lost 10 bases and 10 bases, in that order; junction bases with no gene match: 9. Germline V CDR1 and CDR2: MGHDK, SYGVNS. CDR3 sequence (DNA): TGTGCCACCCTGGACAGGGTAGGCTCACCCCTCCACTTT. Protein sequence: CATLDRVGSPLHF.

The chain couples TRBV5-4 to TRBJ1-2, with unresolved D. V dropped 3 bases and J dropped 0 bases, with 15 bases sitting between them. Germline CDR1 SGHNT, CDR2 YYREEE (reference sequence). The CDR3 has 16 amino acids. This chain's CDR3 is CASSSQGQIPNYGYTF. The CDR3 DNA reads as TGTGCCAGCAGCTCTCAAGGGCAGATCCCTAACTATGGCTACACCTTC.

The chain carries TRBV7-2 and TRBJ1-5; D might be TRBD1 (5 bases). Trimming left V 0 bases short and J 4 bases short, with 7 bases between. Germline V gene sequence: CDR1 SGHTA, CDR2 FQGNSA. This CDR3 region has 14 residues. The CDR3 here is CASSLAGGNQPQHF. The CDR3 DNA reads as TGTGCCAGCAGCTTAGCGGGGGGAAATCAGCCCCAGCATTTT.

This clone was detected only a few times. The chain links TRBV5-4 to TRBJ1-4; 7 nucleotides align to TRBD1. V gave up 3 bases and J gave up 7 bases; unmatched junction bases: 9. The V gene's germline CDR1 is SGHNT and CDR2 YYREEE (reference sequence). CDR3 length equals 15 residues. The CDR3 coding sequence is TGTGCCAGCAGCTCAAAACAGGGGAGTGGTGAAAAACTGTTTTTT. Translation gives CASSSKQGSGEKLFF.

The CDR3 DNA is TGTGCCAGCAGTGACCCTGGAAGCTCGAATGAGCAGTTCTTC. Translating it yields CASSDPGSSNEQFF. This rearrangement joins TRBV6-4 to TRBJ2-1; D is ambiguous. Germline CDR1 reads MRHNA; CDR2 reads SNTAGT. V lost 2 bases and J lost 7, with 12 bases in between. The CDR3 is made up of 14 amino acids.

V usage is TRBV11-3 and J usage is TRBJ2-3; D is unresolved. The CDR3 sequence is 15 residues long. Germline V lookup: CDR1 SGHNT, CDR2 YENEEA. V was shortened by 0 bases and J by 3 bases, with 10 bases between the two germline ends. The CDR3 loop is CASSLDGPQTDTQYF. The DNA for the CDR3 is TGTGCCAGCAGCTTAGATGGCCCCCAAACAGATACGCAGTATTTT.

The chain combines TRBV9 with TRBJ2-5; 12 bases are a match to TRBD2. Germline V gene data show CDR1 as SGDLS and CDR2 as YYNGEE. Unmatched junction bases numbered 10, after V lost 3 bases and J lost 1 base. The CDR3 totals 18 residues. CDR3 in DNA: TGTGCCAGCAGCGGCGGGGCTAGCGGGGGGGCGATCCAAGAGACCCAGTACTTC. This encodes CASSGGASGGAIQETQYF. The variable domain in full, completed from reference TRBV9 and TRBJ2-5, reads DSGVTQTPKHLITATGQRVTLRCSPRSGDLSVYWYQQSLDQGLQFLIQYYNGEERAKGNILERFSAQQFPDLHSELNLSSLELGDSALYFCASSGGASGGAIQETQYFGPGTRLLVL.

This chain links TRBV7-9 with TRBJ1-5; D is uncertain. Germline V gene lookup returns CDR1 SEHNR and CDR2 FQNEAQ (reference sequence). This CDR3 has 18 amino acids. Trimming cost V 2 bases and J 0 bases, with 17 bases left between them. CDR3 in amino acids: CASSLTSWADHSNQPQHF. DNA for the CDR3: TGTGCCAGCAGCTTAACGTCTTGGGCCGATCATAGCAATCAGCCCCAGCATTTT. The variable domain in full, with the rest retrieved from reference TRBV7-9 and TRBJ1-5, is DTGVSQNPRHKITKRGQNVTFRCDPISEHNRLYWYRQTLGQGPEFLTYFQNEAQLEKSRLLSDRFSAERPKGSFSTLEIQRTEQGDSAMYLCASSLTSWADHSNQPQHFGDGTRLSIL.

This clone was picked up one time. J is TRBJ2-1 and V is TRBV10-3; D might be TRBD1 (5 bases). Germline V gene sequence: CDR1 ENHRY, CDR2 SYGVKD. The CDR3 has 17 residues. V was trimmed by 0 bases and J by 10 bases, leaving 22 bases between them. In nucleotides, the CDR3 is TGTGCCATCAGTGAGTCAGGTGGGGCGGCAGGGATGAGGGAGCAGTTCTTC. It yields the protein CAISESGGAAGMREQFF.

The chain links TRBV5-8 to TRBJ1-1; D may be TRBD1 (5 bases). This CDR3 is built from 12 residues. V dropped 2 bases and J dropped 7 bases, with 9 bases sitting between them. Per germline, CDR1 SGHTS and CDR2 YDEGEE. CDR3 loop: CASSFGTVEAFF. The CDR3 DNA follows: TGTGCCAGCAGCTTCGGGACGGTTGAAGCTTTCTTT.

This sequence joins TRBV25-1 and TRBJ2-3; 8 nucleotides match TRBD1. J was trimmed by 3 bases and V by 3 bases; bases with no gene match: 8. Germline V gene sequence: CDR1 MGHDK, CDR2 SYGVNS. This CDR3 region has 16 residues. The CDR3 region has the DNA TGTGCCAGCAGTGACTCGGACAGGGTGCTGACAGATACGCAGTATTTT. Its protein is CASSDSDRVLTDTQYF.

The rearrangement joins TRBV6-5 to TRBJ1-5, with 8 bases matching TRBD1. Germline loops: CDR1 MNHEY, CDR2 SVGAGI. The V gene end was trimmed by 6 bases and the J gene end by 4 bases; junction bases not matched to a gene: 2. The CDR3 extends over 13 amino acids. The CDR3 DNA reads TGTGCCAGCAGATGGGACAGGAATCAGCCCCAGCATTTT. Its translation is CASRWDRNQPQHF.

CDR3 loop: CASSLNSGGANEQFF. CDR3 bases: TGTGCCAGCTCGCTTAATAGCGGGGGGGCGAATGAGCAGTTCTTC. V usage is TRBV18 and J usage is TRBJ2-1, with 11 positions matching TRBD2. Per the germline V gene, CDR1 is KGHSH and CDR2 is LQKENI. The length of the CDR3 is 15 residues. J was trimmed by 7 bases and V by 6 bases; bases with no gene match: 8.

This chain connects TRBV29-1 to TRBJ2-7, with D possibly matching TRBD1 (5 bases). Germline V CDR1 and CDR2: SQVTM, ANQGSEA. The CDR3 extends over 14 amino acids. Trimming left V 4 bases short and J 2 bases short, with 15 bases between. The DNA for the CDR3 is TGCAGCGTTGGATCCAGGGCACCTACCTACGAGCAGTACTTC. Protein sequence: CSVGSRAPTYEQYF.

The chain couples TRBV6-5 to TRBJ2-3; 7 nucleotides line up with TRBD2. After removal of 0 bases from V and 1 base from J, the junction contained 4 bases not matched to a gene. The CDR3 consists of 16 residues. Germline V gives CDR1 MNHEY, CDR2 SVGAGI. CDR3 sequence reads: CASSYSTTSGTDTQYF. Here the CDR3 DNA reads TGTGCCAGCAGTTACTCCACCACTAGCGGCACAGATACGCAGTATTTT.

V is TRBV7-8 and J is TRBJ2-6; maybe TRBD1 (5 bases). The V gene's germline CDR1 is SGHVS and CDR2 FQNEAQ. CDR3 size: 18 residues. Trimming took 0 bases from V and 1 from J, leaving 13 bases between them. CDR3 loop: CASSLAWGRASGANVLTF. The CDR3, as DNA: TGTGCCAGCAGCTTAGCGTGGGGCAGGGCATCTGGGGCCAACGTCCTGACTTTC.

This clone was seen only once. The chain is built from TRBV6-5 and TRBJ1-1; D gene uncertain. Germline V CDR1 and CDR2: MNHEY, SVGAGI. V lost 2 bases and J lost 9, with 13 bases in between. The CDR3 has 13 amino acids. CDR3 protein: CASSYDSRRKAFF. The CDR3 nucleotides are TGTGCCAGCAGTTACGATAGCCGGAGAAAAGCTTTCTTT.

This chain's CDR3 is CASSLPGGTGELFF. The CDR3 DNA sequence: TGTGCCAGCAGCTTACCAGGGGGAACCGGGGAGCTGTTTTTT. The chain joins TRBV7-9 to TRBJ2-2, with 7 bases aligning to TRBD1. Germline V CDR1 and CDR2: SEHNR, FQNEAQ (reference sequence). The CDR3 contains 14 residues. V was clipped by 2 bases and J by 5 bases; unmatched bases: 2.

The chain has TRBV18 and TRBJ1-1; 7 nucleotides agree with TRBD1. Germline CDR1 KGHSH, CDR2 LQKENI. The CDR3 runs 15 residues. The V segment lost 3 bases and the J segment 0 bases; nucleotides outside the gene matches: 4. CDR3 amino acids: CASSPWGQLNTEAFF. DNA of the CDR3: TGTGCCAGCTCACCCTGGGGACAGCTGAACACTGAAGCTTTCTTT.

Details on this clone: Additional DNA sequences in this sample encode the identical CDR3. This chain links TRBV6-6 with TRBJ2-3; D perhaps matches TRBD2 (5 bases). The CDR3 runs 13 residues. Trimming left V 0 bases short and J 5 bases short, with 6 bases between. From germline, CDR1 is MNHNY and CDR2 SVGAGI (reference sequence). The CDR3 nucleotides are TGTGCCAGCAGTTACTCAAGCGGAGATACGCAGTATTTT. Residues: CASSYSSGDTQYF.

The CDR3 spells CASARGEHYEQYF. CDR3 in DNA: TGTGCCAGCGCCAGGGGAGAGCACTACGAGCAGTACTTC. This sequence joins TRBV5-4 and TRBJ2-7; possible D gene TRBD1, 6 bases. The CDR3 consists of 13 residues. Trimming left V 7 bases short and J 3 bases short, with 14 bases between. CDR1 and CDR2 (germline): SGHNT, YYREEE (reference sequence).

The gene calls are TRBV9 and TRBJ2-3, with D perhaps TRBD2 (6 bases). The CDR3 is 13 amino acids. CDR1 and CDR2 (germline): SGDLS, YYNGEE. V lost 2 bases and J 6 bases, leaving 10 bases between the germline ends. The CDR3 nucleotides read TGTGCCAGCAGCGTGGAGGGATGGGATACGCAGTATTTT. It encodes CASSVEGWDTQYF.

The chain joins TRBV7-9 to TRBJ2-5; 7 positions match TRBD1. The V segment lost 1 base and the J segment 5 bases; nucleotides outside the gene matches: 4. Germline CDR1 is SEHNR and CDR2 is FQNEAQ (reference sequence). This CDR3 has 14 amino acids. CDR3 bases: TGTGCCAGCAGCTTAGACAGGGGAGCGGAGACCCAGTACTTC. It specifies CASSLDRGAETQYF.

This chain uses TRBV5-1 with TRBJ2-3; D is perhaps TRBD1 or TRBD2 (6 bases each). From germline, CDR1 is SGHRS and CDR2 YFSETQ. The CDR3 extends over 16 amino acids. Deletions cut 4 bases from V and 2 bases from J, with 17 bases between. CDR3: CASSLAGGTTTDTQYF. The CDR3 DNA reads TGCGCCAGCAGCCTGGCGGGCGGGACAACCACAGATACGCAGTATTTT.

This clone has only a few counts. The chain combines TRBV5-1 with TRBJ1-3, with a tentative D call TRBD1 (6 bases). Trimming stripped 0 bases from V and 4 bases from J, with 14 bases between. Germline-derived CDR1 and CDR2 are SGHRS and YFSETQ. The CDR3 contains 16 residues. CDR3 in DNA: TGCGCCAGCAGCTTGGCCAGCCCAGGGGAAGGAAACACCATATATTTT. This translates into CASSLASPGEGNTIYF.

V and J are TRBV19 and TRBJ2-4; no reliable D call. The CDR3 has 13 amino acids. Between the trimmed V and J ends, which lost 3 bases and 7 bases, there was a span of 10 bases. Germline-derived CDR1 and CDR2 are LNHDA and SQIVND (reference sequence). In DNA form, the CDR3 reads TGTGCCAGTAGTATGCAGGACCCCAACATTCAGTACTTC. Protein sequence: CASSMQDPNIQYF.

The gene calls are TRBV6-6 and TRBJ1-5; the D gene is possibly TRBD1 (6 bases). Trimming took off 0 bases at V and 0 bases at J, with 9 bases between the two ends. Germline CDR1 MNHNY, CDR2 SVGAGI (reference sequence). The length of the CDR3 is 16 residues. This CDR3 is CASSYSGQNSNQPQHF. In DNA form, the CDR3 reads TGTGCCAGCAGTTACTCTGGACAGAATAGCAATCAGCCCCAGCATTTT.

The chain links TRBV19 to TRBJ1-5, with 9 positions matching TRBD1. Germline CDR1 and CDR2: LNHDA and SQIVND (reference sequence). V was clipped by 5 bases and J by 7 bases; unmatched bases: 6. The CDR3 loop spans 14 amino acids. Here the CDR3 reads CASSQQGAGQPQHF. The CDR3 DNA reads as TGTGCCAGTAGTCAACAGGGGGCCGGCCAGCCCCAGCATTTT.

This sequence joins TRBV6-1 and TRBJ2-1; weak D call: TRBD2 (5 bases). The CDR3 totals 14 residues. Between the trimmed V and J ends, which lost 2 bases and 4 bases, there was a span of 9 bases. CDR1 is MNHNS, CDR2 SASEGT, per germline. CDR3 bases: TGTGCCAGCAGTGAATTTAGGGAGTACAATGAGCAGTTCTTC. This encodes CASSEFREYNEQFF.

The J gene is TRBJ2-5, the V gene TRBV15, with no clear D. CDR3 length: 14 amino acids. The germline CDR1 and CDR2 sequences are LNHNV and YYDKDF (reference sequence). V was cut by 0 bases and J by 4 bases, with 9 bases left in between. The CDR3 sequence: CATSRDLVSETQYF. The CDR3 DNA is TGTGCCACCAGCAGAGATTTGGTGTCAGAGACCCAGTACTTC.